This T cell receptor beta chain was recovered during a study of T cell changes during pregnancy in multiple sclerosis. Data came from immunoSEQ multiplex PCR; TCRdb stores just in-frame clones and leaves some out. The sample lists about 38,000 clones, 75% to 95% seen once, with about an eighth in the top ten. The count of this clone is one. Per the germline V gene, CDR1 is LNHDA and CDR2 is SQIVND (reference sequence). CDR3 length: 17 residues. J lost 4 bases, V lost 3 bases, and 13 bases had no gene match. The receptor was isolated from a female donor with multiple sclerosis, enrolled in a pregnancy study. The chain has TRBV19 and TRBJ1-2, with 8 bases matching TRBD1. The specimen comprised CD8+ T cells from peripheral blood mononuclear cells, sampled after pregnancy. The CDR3 DNA follows: TGTGCCAGTAGTATCCGGGGACAGGACTTTCTCCGCTATGGCTACACCTTC. It translates to CASSIRGQDFLRYGYTF.